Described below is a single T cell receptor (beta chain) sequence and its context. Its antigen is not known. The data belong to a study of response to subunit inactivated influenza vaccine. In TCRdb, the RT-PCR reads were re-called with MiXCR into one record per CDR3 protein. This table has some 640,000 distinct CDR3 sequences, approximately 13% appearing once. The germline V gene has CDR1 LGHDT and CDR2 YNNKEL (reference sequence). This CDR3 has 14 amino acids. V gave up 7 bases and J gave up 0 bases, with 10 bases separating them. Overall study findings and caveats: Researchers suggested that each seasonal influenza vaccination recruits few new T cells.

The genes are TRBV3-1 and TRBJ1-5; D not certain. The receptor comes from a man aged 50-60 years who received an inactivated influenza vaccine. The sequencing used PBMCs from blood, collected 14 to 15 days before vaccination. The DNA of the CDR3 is TGTGCCAGCAAGGGCGGGAATAGCAATCAGCCCCAGCATTTT. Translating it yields CASKGGNSNQPQHF.